The following is a TCR beta chain sequence with its context. Its target is unknown. Germline loops: CDR1 SGHTA, CDR2 FQGNSA. This CDR3 comprises 15 residues. The trim removed 3 bases at V and 4 bases at J, leaving 6 bases unmatched. These data come from a study of identical twins. Study-wide findings and caveats: Excess sharing by twins proved weaker in beta out-of-frame sequences. The study found excess low generation probability among twin-shared out-of-frame alpha sequences. Carriage of fewer insertions was seen in abundant cord blood beta clonotypes, whereas memory repertoires showed none.

Everyone who gave samples was a healthy Caucasian. In TCRdb, the 5' RACE reads were re-called with MiXCR into one record per CDR3 protein. This table holds 1.5 million to 2 million distinct CDR3 sequences, about 31% found once. V usage is TRBV7-2 and J usage is TRBJ2-1; 7 bases are a match to TRBD2. Sequenced: cord blood. The receptor's source is a newborn girl in good health. CDR3 sequence (DNA): TGTGCCAGCAGCTTGCTCGGGGGGATGTACAATGAGCAGTTCTTC. Amino acids: CASSLLGGMYNEQFF.